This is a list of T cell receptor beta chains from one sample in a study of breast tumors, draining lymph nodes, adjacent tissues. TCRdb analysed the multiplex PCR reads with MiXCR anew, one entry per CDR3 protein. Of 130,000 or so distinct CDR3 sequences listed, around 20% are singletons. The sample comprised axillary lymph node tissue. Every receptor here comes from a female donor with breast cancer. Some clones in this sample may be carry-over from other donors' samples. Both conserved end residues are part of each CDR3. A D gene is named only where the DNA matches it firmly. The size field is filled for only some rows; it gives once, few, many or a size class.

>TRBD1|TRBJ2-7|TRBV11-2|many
TGTGCCAGCAGCTACGGGGACAGCTCCTACGAGCAGTACTTC
CASSYGDSSYEQYF
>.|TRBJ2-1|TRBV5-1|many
TGCGCCAGCAGCTTGGGTACAATCTCCTACAATGAGCAGTTCTTC
CASSLGTISYNEQFF
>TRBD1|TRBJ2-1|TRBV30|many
TGTGCCTTGGGGACAGGGGCCCGTAAGAGATACAATGAGCAGTTCTTC
CALGTGARKRYNEQFF
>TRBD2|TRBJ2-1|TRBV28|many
TGTGCCAGCAGTCCCAGCGGGGGTGCCTACAATGAGCAGTTCTTC
CASSPSGGAYNEQFF
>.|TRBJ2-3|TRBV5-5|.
TGTGCCAGCAGCCTCTCGCCGTCAGATACGCAGTATTTT
CASSLSPSDTQYF
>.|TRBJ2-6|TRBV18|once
TGTGCCAGCTCTGGGGCGGAGGGCCCCGGGGCCAACGTCCCGACTTTC
CASSGAEGPGANVPTF
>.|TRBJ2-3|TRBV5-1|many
TGCGCCAGCACCCTGGGAGGGGGCGGCACAGATACGCAGTATTTT
CASTLGGGGTDTQYF
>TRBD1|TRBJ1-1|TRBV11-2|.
TGTGCCAGCAGCTATAGACAGGGTTCTGAAGCTTTCTTT
CASSYRQGSEAFF
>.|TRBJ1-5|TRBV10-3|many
TGTGCCATCAGTGGGACAGAGAATCAGCCCCAGCATTTT
CAISGTENQPQHF
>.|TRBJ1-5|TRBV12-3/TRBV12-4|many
TGTGCCAGCAGTTTCGATCAGCCCCAGCATTTT
CASSFDQPQHF
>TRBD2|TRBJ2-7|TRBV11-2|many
TGTGCCAGCAGACCCCGGGACTACCCTTACGAGCAGTACTTC
CASRPRDYPYEQYF
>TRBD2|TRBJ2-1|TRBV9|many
TGTGCCAGCAGCTACCTAGCGGGAGGAGACAATGAGCAGTTCTTC
CASSYLAGGDNEQFF
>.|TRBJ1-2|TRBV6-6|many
TGTGCCAGCTGGGGGGATAACTATGGCTACACCTTC
CASWGDNYGYTF
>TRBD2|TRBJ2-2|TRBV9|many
TGTGCCAGCAGCCTGGGGAGTAGCGGGAGGTCCACCGGGGAGCTGTTTTTT
CASSLGSSGRSTGELFF
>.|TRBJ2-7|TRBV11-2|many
TGTGCCAGCAGCTTAGGAGACAGGTACTCCTACGAGCAGTACTTC
CASSLGDRYSYEQYF
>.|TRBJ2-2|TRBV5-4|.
TGTGCCAGCAGCTCCGTTAACACCGGGGAGCTGTCTTTT
CASSSVNTGELSF
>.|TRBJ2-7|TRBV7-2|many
TGTGCCAGCAGCTTAGTGTTGGGCTCCTACGAGCAGTACTTC
CASSLVLGSYEQYF
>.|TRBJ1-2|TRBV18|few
TGTGCCAGCTCACCGGGCCCAGGGGCTGGAGGCTACACCTTC
CASSPGPGAGGYTF
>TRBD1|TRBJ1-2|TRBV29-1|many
TGCAGCGTCGTCAACAGGGGGGCTAACTATGGCTACACCTTC
CSVVNRGANYGYTF
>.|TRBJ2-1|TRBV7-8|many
TGTGCCAGCAGCCCCATTGGGGTCGGTGAGCAGTTCTTC
CASSPIGVGEQFF
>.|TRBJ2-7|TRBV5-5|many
TGTGCCAGCAGCTTACGGCAGGGTCTTAACTACGAGCAGTACTTC
CASSLRQGLNYEQYF
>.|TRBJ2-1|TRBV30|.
TGTGCTTGGAGTTCCTTAGCCTCCTGCAATGAGCAGTTCTTC
CAWSSLASCNEQFF
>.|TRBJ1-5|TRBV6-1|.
TGTGCCAGCACACTGGACCATTGGAGCAATCAGCCCCAGCATTTT
CASTLDHWSNQPQHF
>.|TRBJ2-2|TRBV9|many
TGTGCCAGCAGCGTAGGGAGCGGTAACACCGGGGAGCTGTTTTTT
CASSVGSGNTGELFF
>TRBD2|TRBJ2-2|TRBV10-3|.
TGTGCCATCGGGAGGGAGGACACCGGGGAGCTGTTTTTT
CAIGREDTGELFF
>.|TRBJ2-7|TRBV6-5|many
TGTGCCAGCAGGGCCAAGTACTCAGGGATCATGAACGAGCAGTACTTC
CASRAKYSGIMNEQYF